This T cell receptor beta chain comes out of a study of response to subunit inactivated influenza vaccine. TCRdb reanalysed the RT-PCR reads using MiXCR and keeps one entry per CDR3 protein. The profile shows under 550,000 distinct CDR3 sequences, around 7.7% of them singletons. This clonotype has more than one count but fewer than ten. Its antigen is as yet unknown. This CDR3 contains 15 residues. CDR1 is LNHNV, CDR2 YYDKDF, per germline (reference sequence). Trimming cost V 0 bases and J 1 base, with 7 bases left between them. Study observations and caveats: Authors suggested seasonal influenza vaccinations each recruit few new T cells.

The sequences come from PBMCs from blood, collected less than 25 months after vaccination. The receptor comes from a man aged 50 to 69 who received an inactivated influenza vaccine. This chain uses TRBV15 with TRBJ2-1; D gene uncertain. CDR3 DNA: TGTGCCACCAGCAGAGATAAGGGATCCTACAATGAGCAGTTCTTC. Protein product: CATSRDKGSYNEQFF.